The next 2 T cell receptor beta chains were all read from a single sample in a study of blood T cell repertoires in COVID-19 (dated by TCRdb to about 2020). The protocol used for the library was the immunoSEQ multiplex PCR assay. Here the immuneACCESS table is served through TCRdb, limited to in-frame sequences with V and J called. Missing clones are a known gap in these copies; in checked studies unresolved V genes cover under half, and the rest lacks a known reason. In all, the sample holds about 260,000 clones, and 91% of those were seen once. Approximately 2.6% of the sample is held by the ten biggest clonotypes. Source material: peripheral blood. The receptors shown here come from a person under 35 with COVID-19, enrolled during active disease.

This chain joins TRBV6-2 or TRBV6-3 and TRBJ2-3; perhaps TRBD2 as D (5 bases). The CDR3 totals 16 residues. With 5 bases removed from V and 2 bases from J, the gap between germline ends came to 17 bases. The germline V gene encodes CDR1 MNHEY and CDR2 SVGEGT. The CDR3 region is CASSDWLEGHTDTQYF. In DNA form, the CDR3 reads TGTGCCAGCAGTGACTGGCTTGAGGGCCACACAGATACGCAGTATTTT.

The chain is built from TRBV19 and TRBJ1-2; TRBD1 is a possible D gene (5 bases). Germline loops: CDR1 LNHDA, CDR2 SQIVND (reference sequence). Trimming pared 1 base from V and 4 bases from J, leaving 10 bases between. The CDR3 has 14 amino acids. The CDR3 DNA sequence: TGTGCCAGTAGTATAGGGAGGGGCGCCTATGGCTACACCTTC. This encodes CASSIGRGAYGYTF.